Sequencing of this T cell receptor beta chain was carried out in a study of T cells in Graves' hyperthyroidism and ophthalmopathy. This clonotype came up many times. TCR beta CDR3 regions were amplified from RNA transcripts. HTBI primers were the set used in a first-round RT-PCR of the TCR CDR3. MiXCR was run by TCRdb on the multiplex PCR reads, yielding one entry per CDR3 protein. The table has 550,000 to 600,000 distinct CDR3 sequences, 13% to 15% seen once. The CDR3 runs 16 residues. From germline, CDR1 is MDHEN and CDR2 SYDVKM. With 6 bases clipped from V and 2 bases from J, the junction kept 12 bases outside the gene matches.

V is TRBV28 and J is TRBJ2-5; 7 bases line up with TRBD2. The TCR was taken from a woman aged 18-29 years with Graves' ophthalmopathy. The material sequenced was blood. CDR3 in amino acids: CASSPRGWRGQETQYF. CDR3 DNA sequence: TGTGCCAGCAGCCCCCGGGGCTGGCGGGGGCAAGAGACCCAGTACTTC.